The 12 T cell receptor beta chains below come from one sample, sequenced in a study of blood T cell repertoires in COVID-19. The repertoire was sequenced with immunoSEQ multiplex PCR; TCRdb's copy has only in-frame clones and lacks some. The sample holds about 230,000 clones, 70% to 85% seen once. Sequencing was performed on peripheral blood. All receptors derive from a middle-aged woman who had recovered from COVID-19.

This clone showed up just once. The chain couples TRBV5-1 to TRBJ2-5; the match to TRBD2 covers 12 bases. Germline assignment: CDR1 SGHRS and CDR2 YFSETQ. V was pared by 7 bases and J by 1 base, with 2 bases of the junction left unmatched. The CDR3 is made up of 14 amino acids. The CDR3 reads CASGLAGRQETQYF. Written as DNA, the CDR3 is TGCGCCAGCGGACTAGCGGGGCGCCAAGAGACCCAGTACTTC.

J is TRBJ2-3 and V is TRBV10-2, with D possibly matching TRBD2 (6 bases). There are 13 residues in the CDR3. Germline V CDR1 and CDR2: WSHSY, SAAADI. The V gene lost 8 bases and the J gene lost 6 bases, with 15 bases spanning the gap. The CDR3: CASRGAHDDTQYF. CDR3 in DNA: TGCGCCAGCCGCGGGGCCCATGACGATACGCAGTATTTT.

In its sample, this clone was seen a few times. V gene TRBV10-3 combines with J gene TRBJ2-5; D is possibly TRBD1 (7 bases). Trimming took off 2 bases at V and 5 bases at J, with 15 bases between the two ends. This CDR3 is 15 amino acids long. Germline assignment: CDR1 ENHRY and CDR2 SYGVKD. CDR3 amino acids: CAISESRGAGETQYF. CDR3 nucleotide sequence: TGTGCCATCAGTGAGAGCAGGGGGGCAGGGGAGACCCAGTACTTC.

This chain uses TRBV4-1 with TRBJ1-5; D is possibly TRBD1 (5 bases). CDR1 is MGHRA, CDR2 YSYEKL, per germline. V was shortened by 6 bases and J by 0 bases, with 15 bases between the two germline ends. The CDR3 has 16 residues. The CDR3 DNA sequence: TGCGCCAGCAGATTAGAACAAGGGGTTAGCAATCAGCCCCAGCATTTT. Residues: CASRLEQGVSNQPQHF.

The rearrangement links TRBV2 to TRBJ2-3; 9 nucleotides agree with TRBD1. With 7 bases clipped from V and 6 bases from J, the junction kept 26 bases outside the gene matches. Per germline, CDR1 SNHLY and CDR2 FYNNEI. This CDR3 has 20 amino acids. CDR3 region: CASKSPGQGIITISYDTQYF. CDR3 nucleotide sequence: TGTGCCAGCAAGTCACCTGGACAGGGGATAATTACTATTTCTTACGATACGCAGTATTTT.

The J gene is TRBJ2-3, the V gene TRBV7-9; 8 bases fit TRBD2. The junction had 10 bases not matched to a gene; V was cut back by 5 bases and J by 6 bases. Germline loops: CDR1 SEHNR, CDR2 FQNEAQ (reference sequence). The CDR3 has 15 residues. The CDR3 DNA reads as TGTGCCAGCAGCCCAATAGCGGGGCCAGAGGATACGCAGTATTTT. This translates into CASSPIAGPEDTQYF. The whole variable domain, filled in from reference TRBV7-9 and TRBJ2-3, reads DTGVSQNPRHKITKRGQNVTFRCDPISEHNRLYWYRQTLGQGPEFLTYFQNEAQLEKSRLLSDRFSAERPKGSFSTLEIQRTEQGDSAMYLCASSPIAGPEDTQYFGPGTRLTVL.

The rearrangement links TRBV3-1 (or the pseudogene TRBV3-2) to TRBJ2-7; 8 bases are shared with TRBD2. J gave up 1 base and V 4 bases, and 9 bases lay outside the gene matches. The CDR3 runs to 16 residues. Germline V gene sequence: CDR1 LGHDT, CDR2 YNNKEL (reference sequence). The CDR3, as DNA: TGTGCCAGCAGCCTTTTTGCGGGGGGCAAGTCCTACGAGCAGTACTTC. Its translation: CASSLFAGGKSYEQYF.

This rearrangement joins TRBV6-2 or TRBV6-3 to TRBJ2-7; a weak D match, TRBD2 (5 bases). CDR3 length equals 15 residues. Deletions cut 5 bases from V and 3 bases from J, with 17 bases between. Looked up from germline, CDR1 is MNHEY and CDR2 is SVGEGT. CDR3 loop: CASSRPGLMVYEQYF. The DNA for the CDR3 is TGTGCCAGCAGTCGCCCGGGGTTAATGGTCTACGAGCAGTACTTC.

CDR3 sequence reads: CASSLVLGRGEKLFF. The CDR3 bases are TGTGCCAGCAGCTTAGTCCTGGGAAGGGGTGAAAAACTGTTTTTT. The genes are TRBV7-9 and TRBJ1-4; weak D call: TRBD1 (5 bases). Per germline, CDR1 SEHNR and CDR2 FQNEAQ (reference sequence). This CDR3 contains 15 residues. V lost 1 base to trimming and J lost 7 bases, with 13 bases between them.

This clone was recorded a few times. This chain joins TRBV19 and TRBJ2-3; D may be TRBD2 (5 bases). Germline CDR1 and CDR2: LNHDA and SQIVND (reference sequence). Trimming shortened V by 4 bases and J by 0 bases, and 14 bases separated the two germline ends. The CDR3 is 16 amino acids. The CDR3 sequence is CASSTYSETSTDTQYF. CDR3 sequence (DNA): TGTGCCAGTAGTACATATAGCGAAACTAGCACAGATACGCAGTATTTT.

V and J are TRBV6-2 or TRBV6-3 and TRBJ1-1; D is perhaps TRBD1 (5 bases). This CDR3 is 14 amino acids long. Germline CDR1 MNHEY, CDR2 SVGEGT. Trimming took off 2 bases at V and 6 bases at J, with 13 bases between the two ends. The CDR3 region is CASSYRQGIPEAFF. The CDR3 nucleotides are TGTGCCAGCAGTTACCGTCAGGGTATCCCTGAAGCTTTCTTT.

V usage is TRBV18 and J usage is TRBJ2-5, with D perhaps matching TRBD2 (5 bases). From germline, CDR1 is KGHSH and CDR2 LQKENI. The CDR3 runs to 15 residues. Trimming shortened V by 0 bases and J by 5 bases, and 13 bases separated the two germline ends. The CDR3 sequence is CASSPPGLSRETQYF. Written as DNA, the CDR3 is TGTGCCAGCTCACCACCAGGACTGTCTCGGGAGACCCAGTACTTC. Filled out from reference TRBV18 and TRBJ2-5, the complete variable domain reads NAGVMQNPRHLVRRRGQEARLRCSPMKGHSHVYWYRQLPEEGLKFMVYLQKENIIDESGMPKERFSAEFPKEGPSILRIQQVVRGDSAAYFCASSPPGLSRETQYFGPGTRLLVL.